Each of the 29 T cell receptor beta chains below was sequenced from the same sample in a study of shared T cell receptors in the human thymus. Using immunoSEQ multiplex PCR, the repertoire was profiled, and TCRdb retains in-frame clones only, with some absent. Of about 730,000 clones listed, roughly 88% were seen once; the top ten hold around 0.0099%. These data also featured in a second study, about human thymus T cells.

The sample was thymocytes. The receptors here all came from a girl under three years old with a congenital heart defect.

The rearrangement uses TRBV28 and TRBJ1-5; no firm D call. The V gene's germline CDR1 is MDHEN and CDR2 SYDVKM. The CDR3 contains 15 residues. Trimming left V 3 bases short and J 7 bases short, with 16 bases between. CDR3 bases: TGTGCCAGCAGTTTGGGCCTTCTAGGCGGGCAGCCCCAGCATTTT. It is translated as CASSLGLLGGQPQHF.

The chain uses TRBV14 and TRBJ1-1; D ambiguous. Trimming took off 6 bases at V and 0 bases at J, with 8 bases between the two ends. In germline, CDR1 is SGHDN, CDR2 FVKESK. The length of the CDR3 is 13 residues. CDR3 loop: CASRLRMNTEAFF. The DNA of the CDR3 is TGTGCCAGCAGACTGCGAATGAACACTGAAGCTTTCTTT. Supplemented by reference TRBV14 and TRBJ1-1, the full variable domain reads EAGVTQFPSHSVIEKGQTVTLRCDPISGHDNLYWYRRVMGKEIKFLLHFVKESKQDESGMPNNRFLAERTGGTYSTLKVQPAELEDSGVYFCASRLRMNTEAFFGQGTRLTVV.

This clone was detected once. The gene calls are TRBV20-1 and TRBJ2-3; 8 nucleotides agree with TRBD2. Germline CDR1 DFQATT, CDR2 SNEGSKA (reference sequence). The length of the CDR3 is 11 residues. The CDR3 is CTGLATDTQYF. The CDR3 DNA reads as TGCACCGGACTAGCCACAGATACGCAGTATTTT.

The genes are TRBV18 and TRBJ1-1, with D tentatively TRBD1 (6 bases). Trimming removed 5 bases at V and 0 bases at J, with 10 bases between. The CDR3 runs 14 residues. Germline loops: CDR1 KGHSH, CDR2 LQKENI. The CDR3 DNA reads TGTGCCAGCTCATCGGGACACCTGAACACTGAAGCTTTCTTT. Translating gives CASSSGHLNTEAFF.

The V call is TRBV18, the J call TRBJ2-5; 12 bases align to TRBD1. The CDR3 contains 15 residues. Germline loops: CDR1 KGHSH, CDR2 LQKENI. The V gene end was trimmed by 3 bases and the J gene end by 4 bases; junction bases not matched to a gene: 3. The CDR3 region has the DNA TGTGCCAGCTCACCGGGACAGGGGGCTGGAGAGACCCAGTACTTC. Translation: CASSPGQGAGETQYF.

The CDR3 nucleotides are TGCGCCAGCAGGAACCCCGGGACAGAGGCTCTGGGGGCCAACGTCCTGACTTTC. Amino acid sequence: CASRNPGTEALGANVLTF. The chain uses TRBV10-2 and TRBJ2-6; TRBD1 matches at 7 bases. There are 18 residues in the CDR3. Germline loops: CDR1 WSHSY, CDR2 SAAADI. V was pared by 6 bases and J by 4 bases, with 15 bases of the junction left unmatched.

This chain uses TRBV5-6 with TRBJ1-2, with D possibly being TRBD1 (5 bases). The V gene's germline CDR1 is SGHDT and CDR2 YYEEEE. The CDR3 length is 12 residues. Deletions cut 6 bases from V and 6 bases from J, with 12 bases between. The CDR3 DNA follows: TGTGCCAGCACCGCGGGACCAAATGGCTACACCTTC. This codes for CASTAGPNGYTF.

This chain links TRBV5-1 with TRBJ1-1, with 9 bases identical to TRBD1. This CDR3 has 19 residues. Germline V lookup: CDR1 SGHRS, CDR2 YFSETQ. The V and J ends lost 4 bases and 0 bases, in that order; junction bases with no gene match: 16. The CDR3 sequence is CASSPRSGTGKTVNTEAFF. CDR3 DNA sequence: TGCGCCAGCAGCCCTCGATCCGGGACAGGGAAGACCGTGAACACTGAAGCTTTCTTT.

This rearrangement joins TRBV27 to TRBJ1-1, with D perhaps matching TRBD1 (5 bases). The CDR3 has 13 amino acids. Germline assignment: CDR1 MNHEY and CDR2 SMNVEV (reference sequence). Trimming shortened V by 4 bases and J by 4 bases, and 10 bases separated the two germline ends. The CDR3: CASSWQGSTEAFF. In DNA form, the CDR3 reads TGTGCCAGCAGTTGGCAGGGAAGCACTGAAGCTTTCTTT.

The chain's CDR3 is CASKDKRGPKTNYGYTF. In DNA form, the CDR3 reads TGTGCCAGCAAAGATAAAAGGGGGCCGAAGACGAACTATGGCTACACCTTC. The rearrangement links TRBV25-1 to TRBJ1-2; 7 bases align to TRBD1. CDR1 and CDR2 from the germline V gene are MGHDK and SYGVNS. With 7 bases clipped from V and 2 bases from J, the junction kept 16 bases outside the gene matches. This CDR3 has 17 residues.

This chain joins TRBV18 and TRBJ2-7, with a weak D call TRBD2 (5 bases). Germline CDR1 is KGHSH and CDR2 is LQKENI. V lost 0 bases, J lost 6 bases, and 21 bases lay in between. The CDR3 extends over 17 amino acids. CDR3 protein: CASSPPSSRARIGEQYF. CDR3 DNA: TGTGCCAGCTCACCACCTTCCTCGAGGGCAAGGATAGGCGAGCAGTACTTC.

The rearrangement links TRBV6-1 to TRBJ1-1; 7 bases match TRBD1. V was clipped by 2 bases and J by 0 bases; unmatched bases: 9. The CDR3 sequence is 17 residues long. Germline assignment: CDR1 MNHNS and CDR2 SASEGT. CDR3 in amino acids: CASSERGQLPMNTEAFF. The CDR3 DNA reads TGTGCCAGCAGTGAACGGGGACAGCTTCCCATGAACACTGAAGCTTTCTTT.

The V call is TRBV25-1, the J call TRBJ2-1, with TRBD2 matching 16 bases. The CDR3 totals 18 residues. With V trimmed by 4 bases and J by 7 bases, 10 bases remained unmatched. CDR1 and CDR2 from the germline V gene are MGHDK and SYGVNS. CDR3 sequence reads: CASSGPGLAGGPVNEQFF. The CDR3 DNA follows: TGTGCCAGCAGTGGCCCGGGACTAGCGGGGGGGCCGGTTAATGAGCAGTTCTTC.

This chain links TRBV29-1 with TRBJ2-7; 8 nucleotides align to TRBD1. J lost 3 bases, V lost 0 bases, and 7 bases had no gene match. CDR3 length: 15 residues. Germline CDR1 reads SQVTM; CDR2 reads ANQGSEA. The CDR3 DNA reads TGCAGCGTTGAAGAAAAAAGGGACAGGCACTACGAGCAGTACTTC. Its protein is CSVEEKRDRHYEQYF.

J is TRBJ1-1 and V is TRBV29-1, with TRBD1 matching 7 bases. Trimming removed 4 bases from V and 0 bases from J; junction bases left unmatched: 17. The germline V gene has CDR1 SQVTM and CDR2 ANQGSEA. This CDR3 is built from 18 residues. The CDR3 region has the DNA TGCAGCGTTGTCTGGAAAAGCAGGGGGAATAGAGTGAACACTGAAGCTTTCTTT. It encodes CSVVWKSRGNRVNTEAFF.

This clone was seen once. In DNA, the CDR3 is TGTGCCAGCAGGGTGACAGGGAATTTCTCACCCCTCCACTTT. Its protein product is CASRVTGNFSPLHF. The chain carries TRBV6-1 and TRBJ1-6; TRBD1 matches 7 bases. CDR1 and CDR2 (germline): MNHNS, SASEGT. There are 14 residues in the CDR3. Trimming removed 6 bases from V and 10 bases from J; junction bases left unmatched: 9.

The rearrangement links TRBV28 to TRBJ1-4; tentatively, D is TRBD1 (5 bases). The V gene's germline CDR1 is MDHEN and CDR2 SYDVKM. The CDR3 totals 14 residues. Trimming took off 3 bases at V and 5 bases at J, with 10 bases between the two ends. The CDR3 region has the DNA TGTGCCAGCAGTTTGGGGCAGCCGAATGAAAAACTGTTTTTT. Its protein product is CASSLGQPNEKLFF. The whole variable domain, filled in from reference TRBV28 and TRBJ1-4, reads DVKVTQSSRYLVKRTGEKVFLECVQDMDHENMFWYRQDPGLGLRLIYFSYDVKMKEKGDIPEGYSVSREKKERFSLILESASTNQTSMYLCASSLGQPNEKLFFGSGTQLSVL.

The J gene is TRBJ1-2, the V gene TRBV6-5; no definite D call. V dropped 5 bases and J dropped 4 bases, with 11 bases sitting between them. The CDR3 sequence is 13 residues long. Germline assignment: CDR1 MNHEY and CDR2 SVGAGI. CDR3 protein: CASSPTRGYGYTF. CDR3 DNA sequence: TGTGCCAGCAGTCCAACTCGTGGCTATGGCTACACCTTC.

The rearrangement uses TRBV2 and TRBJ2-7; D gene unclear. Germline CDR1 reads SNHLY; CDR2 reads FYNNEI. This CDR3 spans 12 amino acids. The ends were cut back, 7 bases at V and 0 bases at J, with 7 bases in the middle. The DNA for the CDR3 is TGTGCCAGCAAGCTGAGCTCCTACGAGCAGTACTTC. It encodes CASKLSSYEQYF.

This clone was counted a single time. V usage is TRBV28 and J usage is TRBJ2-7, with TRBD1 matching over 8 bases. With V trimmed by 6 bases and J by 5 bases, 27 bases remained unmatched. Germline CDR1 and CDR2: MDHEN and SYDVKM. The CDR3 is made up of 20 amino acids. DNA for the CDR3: TGTGCCAGCAGCCGATACCGGCCCGTACGCTGGGACAGGTCGGTCCACGAGCAGTACTTC. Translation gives CASSRYRPVRWDRSVHEQYF.

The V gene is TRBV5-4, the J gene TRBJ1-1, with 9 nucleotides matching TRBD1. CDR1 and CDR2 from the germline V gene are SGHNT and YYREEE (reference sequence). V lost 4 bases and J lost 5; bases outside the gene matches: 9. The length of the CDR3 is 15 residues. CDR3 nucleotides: TGTGCCAGCAGCCGAACAGGGGGCGCGGAGACTGAAGCTTTCTTT. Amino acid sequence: CASSRTGGAETEAFF.

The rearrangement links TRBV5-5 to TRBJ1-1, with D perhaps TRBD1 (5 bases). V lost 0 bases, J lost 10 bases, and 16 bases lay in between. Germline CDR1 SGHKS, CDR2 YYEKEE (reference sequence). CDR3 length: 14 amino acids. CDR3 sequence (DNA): TGTGCCAGCAGCTTGGCCGTAGGGGTTGTCGTAGCTTTCTTT. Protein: CASSLAVGVVVAFF.

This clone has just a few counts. The CDR3 reads CASSSIWTGYEQYF. As DNA, the CDR3 is TGCGCCAGCAGCTCCATCTGGACAGGGTACGAGCAGTACTTC. The chain uses TRBV5-1 and TRBJ2-7; 8 bases are a match to TRBD1. There are 14 residues in the CDR3. Germline V gene data show CDR1 as SGHRS and CDR2 as YFSETQ. The V gene end was trimmed by 3 bases and the J gene end by 4 bases; junction bases not matched to a gene: 6.

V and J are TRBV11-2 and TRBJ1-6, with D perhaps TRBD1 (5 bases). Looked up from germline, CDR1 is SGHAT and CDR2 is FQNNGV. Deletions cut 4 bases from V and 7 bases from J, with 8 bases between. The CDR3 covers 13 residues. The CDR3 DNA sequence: TGTGCCAGCAGCTCTCGACAGAATTCACCCCTCCACTTT. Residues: CASSSRQNSPLHF.

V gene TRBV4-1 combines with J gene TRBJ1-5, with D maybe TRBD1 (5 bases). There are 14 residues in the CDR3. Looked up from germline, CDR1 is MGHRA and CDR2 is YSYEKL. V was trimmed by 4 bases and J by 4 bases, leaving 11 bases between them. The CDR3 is CASSLRQPNQPQHF. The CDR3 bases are TGCGCCAGCAGCCTCCGACAGCCAAATCAGCCCCAGCATTTT.

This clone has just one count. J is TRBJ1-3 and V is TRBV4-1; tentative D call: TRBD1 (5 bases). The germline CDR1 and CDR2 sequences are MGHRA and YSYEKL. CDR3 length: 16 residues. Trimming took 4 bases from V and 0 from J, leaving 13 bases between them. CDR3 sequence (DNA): TGCGCCAGCAGCCGCCCTGGGGGGAGCTCTGGAAACACCATATATTTT. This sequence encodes CASSRPGGSSGNTIYF.

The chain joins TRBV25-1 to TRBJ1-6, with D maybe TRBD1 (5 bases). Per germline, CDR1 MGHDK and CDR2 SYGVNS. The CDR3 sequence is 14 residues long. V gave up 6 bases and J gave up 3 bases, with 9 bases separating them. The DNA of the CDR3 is TGTGCCAGCAGACAGGATTACTATAATTCACCCCTCCACTTT. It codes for CASRQDYYNSPLHF.

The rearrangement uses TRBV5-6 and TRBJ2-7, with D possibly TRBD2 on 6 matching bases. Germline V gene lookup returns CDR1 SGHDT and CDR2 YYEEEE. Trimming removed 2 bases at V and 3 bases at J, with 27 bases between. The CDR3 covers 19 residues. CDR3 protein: CASSFGPPMACGINYEQYF. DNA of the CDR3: TGTGCCAGCAGCTTTGGCCCTCCAATGGCCTGCGGGATCAACTACGAGCAGTACTTC.

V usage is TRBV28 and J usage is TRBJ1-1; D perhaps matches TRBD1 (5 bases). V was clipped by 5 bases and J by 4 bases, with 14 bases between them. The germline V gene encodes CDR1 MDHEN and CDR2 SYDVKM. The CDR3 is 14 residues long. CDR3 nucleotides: TGTGCCAGCAGTGGTCCCCCAGGGCCCACTGAAGCTTTCTTT. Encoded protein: CASSGPPGPTEAFF.